These 7 T cell receptor beta chains were all obtained from the same sample, sequenced in a study of PD-L1 blockade in urothelial cancer. Data came from immunoSEQ multiplex PCR; TCRdb stores just in-frame clones and leaves some out. There are roughly 120,000 clones in the sample; approximately 90% occur only once, and over 1.5% lies in the top ten. Time point denoted: peripheral blood 6 weeks after treatment start. The source was PBMCs, collected around atezolizumab (anti-PD-L1) treatment. Receptor source: a man aged 60 to 69 with urothelial cancer.

This clone was recorded a few times. The chain couples TRBV28 to TRBJ2-1; the match to TRBD1 covers 7 bases. The V gene's germline CDR1 is MDHEN and CDR2 SYDVKM. CDR3 length equals 15 residues. V dropped 2 bases and J dropped 4; count of bases not matched to a gene: 5. As DNA, the CDR3 is TGTGCCAGCAGTTTAGGGACAGCCACATACAATGAGCAGTTCTTC. The encoded protein is CASSLGTATYNEQFF.

The chain uses TRBV4-2 and TRBJ1-1; a possible D gene is TRBD1 (6 bases). With 2 bases removed from V and 12 bases from J, the gap between germline ends came to 16 bases. Germline assignment: CDR1 LGHNA and CDR2 YNFKEQ. The length of the CDR3 is 13 residues. The CDR3 protein is CASSQQNRDLTFF. The CDR3 nucleotides are TGTGCCAGCAGCCAACAGAACAGGGATTTGACTTTCTTT.

V usage is TRBV7-6 and J usage is TRBJ2-2; weak D call: TRBD1 (5 bases). CDR3 length: 15 amino acids. The V end was cut by 5 bases, the J end by 0 bases, with 10 bases between. Germline V gene data show CDR1 as SGHVS and CDR2 as FNYEAQ. CDR3 nucleotides: TGTGCCAGCAGCGTTGGGGCGTCGAACACCGGGGAGCTGTTTTTT. Amino acids: CASSVGASNTGELFF.

This clone was counted once. This chain joins TRBV27 and TRBJ1-5; a weak D match, TRBD1 (5 bases). V was cut by 3 bases and J by 4 bases, with 13 bases left in between. This CDR3 is 15 amino acids long. CDR1 is MNHEY, CDR2 SMNVEV, per germline (reference sequence). The CDR3 sequence: CASSLGPLGNQPQHF. The CDR3 DNA reads as TGTGCCAGCAGTTTGGGGCCGCTGGGGAATCAGCCCCAGCATTTT.

CDR3 coding DNA: TGTGCCAGCAGCTTAGACGGATGGAGGGCGAACACTGAAGCTTTCTTT. This sequence encodes CASSLDGWRANTEAFF. The chain combines TRBV7-2 with TRBJ1-1; no firm D call. Germline CDR1 and CDR2: SGHTA and FQGNSA. The CDR3 runs 16 residues. The V gene lost 1 base and the J gene lost 1 base, with 13 bases spanning the gap.

The genes are TRBV27 and TRBJ1-4; tentatively, D is TRBD1 (6 bases). The CDR3 is 15 residues long. Between the trimmed V and J ends, which lost 6 bases and 3 bases, there was a span of 14 bases. CDR1 is MNHEY and CDR2 is SMNVEV in the germline V gene (reference sequence). The CDR3 DNA is TGTGCCAGCAGCGACGGGGGGGCTGCTAATGAAAAACTGTTTTTT. Translation gives CASSDGGAANEKLFF. Drawing the rest from reference TRBV27 and TRBJ1-4, the complete variable domain is EAQVTQNPRYLITVTGKKLTVTCSQNMNHEYMSWYRQDPGLGLRQIYYSMNVEVTDKGDVPEGYKVSRKEKRNFPLILESPSPNQTSLYFCASSDGGAANEKLFFGSGTQLSVL.

V usage is TRBV21-1 and J usage is TRBJ2-2; TRBD1, the table's D call, was not compared with the DNA. TRBV21-1 is classified as a pseudogene. This CDR3 region has 18 residues. In DNA, the CDR3 is TGTGCCAGCAGCAAAGCGCTTTGCAGGGGCCGGGACACCGGGGAGCTGTTTTTT. Its protein is CASSKALCRGRDTGELFF.